Listed below are T cell receptor beta chains from one sample, sequenced in a study of blood T cell repertoires in COVID-19. Repertoires were generated with immunoSEQ multiplex PCR, while TCRdb's copy carries only in-frame clones and drops some. The profile shows 150,000 or so clones, around 88% of them singletons. Sample: peripheral blood. The receptors were gathered from a woman aged 55-69 years with acute or convalescent COVID-19. The CDR3 runs from the conserved cysteine through the conserved F or W.

j_gene: TRBJ2-3
v_gene: TRBV6-6
CDR3aa: CASSPSPRTGRVRDTQYF

j_gene: TRBJ1-4
v_gene: TRBV10-3
CDR3aa: CAISEDRFATNEKLFF

j_gene: TRBJ2-3
v_gene: TRBV7-9
CDR3aa: CASSLGGTGTDTQYF

j_gene: TRBJ2-7
v_gene: TRBV7-2
CDR3aa: CASSPRQLSYEQYF

j_gene: TRBJ2-3
v_gene: TRBV4-1
CDR3aa: CASSQEQGLDTQYF

j_gene: TRBJ2-1
v_gene: TRBV19
CDR3aa: CASSRQGWGDEQFF

j_gene: TRBJ1-3
v_gene: TRBV10-3
CDR3aa: CAINGGSSSGNTIYF

j_gene: TRBJ2-7
v_gene: TRBV6-5
CDR3aa: CASKLGRDSYEQYF

j_gene: TRBJ2-2
v_gene: TRBV30
CDR3aa: CAWSLNTGELFF

j_gene: TRBJ1-6
v_gene: TRBV5-8
CDR3aa: CASSLGQGDSPLHF

j_gene: TRBJ2-1
v_gene: TRBV6-2/TRBV6-3
CDR3aa: CASSYYTGSNEQFF

j_gene: TRBJ2-7
v_gene: TRBV2
CDR3aa: CASSVNGPYEQYF

j_gene: TRBJ1-2
v_gene: TRBV2
CDR3aa: CASNTGATNYGYTF

j_gene: TRBJ1-5
v_gene: TRBV6-2/TRBV6-3
CDR3aa: CASSYRFAGNQPQHF

j_gene: TRBJ1-2
v_gene: TRBV4-1
CDR3aa: CASSQGQAPVYGYTF

j_gene: TRBJ2-3
v_gene: TRBV4-1
CDR3aa: CASSQNLGDTQYF

j_gene: TRBJ2-7
v_gene: TRBV5-1
CDR3aa: CASSLEGVEQYF

j_gene: TRBJ1-1
v_gene: TRBV20-1
CDR3aa: CSAQNTEAFF

j_gene: TRBJ1-5
v_gene: TRBV6-6
CDR3aa: CASSRGTGNQPQHF

j_gene: TRBJ1-5
v_gene: TRBV3-1/TRBV3-2
CDR3aa: CASSHETGKRNQPQHF

j_gene: TRBJ1-5
v_gene: TRBV7-2
CDR3aa: CASSLGPTGGGQPQHF

j_gene: TRBJ2-1
v_gene: TRBV4-2
CDR3aa: CASSQEGLAGNNRFRYEQFF

j_gene: TRBJ2-3
v_gene: TRBV7-3
CDR3aa: CASSRISGRETDTQYF

j_gene: TRBJ2-2
v_gene: TRBV7-9
CDR3aa: CASSHYKGVNTGELFF

j_gene: TRBJ1-5
v_gene: TRBV9
CDR3aa: CASSAEGEGIQPQHF

j_gene: TRBJ2-3
v_gene: TRBV19
CDR3aa: CASSPLLATDTQYF

j_gene: TRBJ2-1
v_gene: TRBV2
CDR3aa: CASSGSGLAATGEQFF

j_gene: TRBJ1-2
v_gene: TRBV7-9
CDR3aa: CASSFSGTEYYYGYTF

j_gene: TRBJ1-2
v_gene: TRBV3-1/TRBV3-2
CDR3aa: CASSQGQDNYGYTF

j_gene: TRBJ1-1
v_gene: TRBV6-6
CDR3aa: CASSYTMNTEAFF

j_gene: TRBJ2-5
v_gene: TRBV29-1
CDR3aa: CSVKTSGGQETQYF

j_gene: TRBJ1-1
v_gene: TRBV29-1
CDR3aa: CSVEEVGDSKAFF

j_gene: TRBJ1-1
v_gene: TRBV28
CDR3aa: CASSLFRGRTEAFF

j_gene: TRBJ2-2
v_gene: TRBV19
CDR3aa: CASSRLTTGELFF